The 20 T cell receptor beta chains given below trace back to one sample, sequenced in a study of graft-versus-host responses after intestinal transplantation (TCRdb year 2021). These TCRs are of unknown antigen specificity. The time point label for this specimen denotes: cells obtained before transplantation from donor or recipient. Library construction relied on the immunoSEQ multiplex PCR assay. This immuneACCESS table, as held by TCRdb, lists in-frame sequences with V and J called but not all clones. Of the missing ones, under half trace to an unresolved V gene in checked studies; the others have no known cause. Counted in this sample were over 100,000 clones; approximately 92% of them appeared once. The top ten clones comprise around 0.12% of the sample. The starting material was unstimulated CD4+ T cells sorted from spleen or lymph node cells, obtained before intestinal transplant. The receptors come from a human donor who received an intestinal transplant.

V usage is TRBV30 and J usage is TRBJ2-7, with D tentatively TRBD1 or TRBD2 (5 bases each). Germline lookup yields CDR1 GTSNPN and CDR2 SVGIG (reference sequence). The CDR3 has 13 amino acids. Trimming cost V 1 base and J 7 bases, with 14 bases left between them. The chain's CDR3 is CAWSGGPPGEQYF. CDR3 coding DNA: TGTGCCTGGAGTGGGGGACCCCCCGGTGAGCAGTACTTC.

DNA of the CDR3: TGCGCCAGCAGCCAAGGACTAGCGGGAGGGCAAGAGACCCAGTACTTC. Translating it yields CASSQGLAGGQETQYF. This chain connects TRBV4-1 to TRBJ2-5; 14 bases line up with TRBD2. This CDR3 is 16 amino acids long. The J segment lost 2 bases and the V segment lost 1 base, leaving 0 bases of the junction unmatched. The germline V gene encodes CDR1 MGHRA and CDR2 YSYEKL.

The chain links TRBV30 to TRBJ2-1; no firm D call. Looked up from germline, CDR1 is GTSNPN and CDR2 is SVGIG (reference sequence). This CDR3 contains 16 residues. With 0 bases removed from V and 0 bases from J, the gap between germline ends came to 12 bases. CDR3 in DNA: TGTGCCTGGAGTGTTCCCCGCAGGAGCTCCTACAATGAGCAGTTCTTC. This encodes CAWSVPRRSSYNEQFF.

This rearrangement joins TRBV5-1 to TRBJ1-2; maybe TRBD1 (6 bases). This CDR3 comprises 13 residues. V lost 4 bases and J lost 8, with 15 bases in between. Germline CDR1 is SGHRS and CDR2 is YFSETQ. The CDR3, as DNA: TGCGCCAGCAGCCCGGACGGGGGCGGAGGCTACACCTTC. This encodes CASSPDGGGGYTF.

The chain recombines TRBV28 with TRBJ2-7; tentatively, D is TRBD1 or TRBD2 (5 bases each). Trimming removed 5 bases at V and 5 bases at J, with 22 bases between. Germline loops: CDR1 MDHEN, CDR2 SYDVKM. The CDR3 consists of 16 residues. The CDR3 reads CASSAPRDAGSHEQYF. For the CDR3, the DNA is TGTGCCAGCAGTGCCCCCCGGGACGCAGGTTCCCACGAGCAGTACTTC.

As to this clone: The junction departs from the called germline gene at one end, perhaps through a read error. This chain joins TRBV7-7 and TRBJ2-7; TRBD2 matches 7 bases. This CDR3 comprises 14 residues. CDR1 is SSHAT, CDR2 FNYEAQ, per germline (reference sequence). CDR3 nucleotides: TGTGCTAGCAGCCCCGCGGGCGGGAGTGGCGAGCAGTACTTC. Amino acid sequence: CASSPAGGSGEQYF. Full variable domain (rest looked up from reference TRBV7-7 and TRBJ2-7): GAGVSQSPRYKVTKRGQDVTLRCDPISSHATLYWYQQALGQGPEFLTYFNYEAQPDKSGLPSDRFSAERPEGSISTLTIQRTEQRDSAMYRCASSPAGGSGEQYFGPGTRLTVT.

This chain uses TRBV25-1 with TRBJ2-5; D assignment may be TRBD1 or TRBD2 (6 bases each). Per the germline V gene, CDR1 is MGHDK and CDR2 is SYGVNS. Trimming pared 6 bases from V and 2 bases from J, leaving 13 bases between. This CDR3 comprises 14 residues. CDR3 protein: CASSDRGLQETQYF. The CDR3 nucleotides read TGTGCCAGCAGCGACCGGGGGCTACAAGAGACCCAGTACTTC.

V and J are TRBV6-5 and TRBJ1-5, with TRBD1 as a possible D gene (6 bases). The V end was cut by 6 bases, the J end by 4 bases, with 13 bases between. The CDR3 loop spans 14 amino acids. Germline CDR1 is MNHEY and CDR2 is SVGAGI. Here the CDR3 reads CASRSGTPNQPQHF. The DNA for the CDR3 is TGTGCCAGCAGATCCGGGACACCGAATCAGCCCCAGCATTTT.

This sequence joins TRBV10-1 and TRBJ2-7; D possibly corresponds to TRBD1 (6 bases). The CDR3 runs 14 residues. Germline-derived CDR1 and CDR2 are WNHNN and SYGVQD (reference sequence). The V end lost 5 bases, the J end lost 6 bases, and 17 bases lay between the germline ends. The CDR3 loop reads CASSPGASFGEQYF. In DNA, the CDR3 is TGCGCCAGCAGTCCAGGGGCGAGTTTTGGCGAGCAGTACTTC.

The V and J genes are TRBV29-1 and TRBJ2-7, with 7 bases identical to TRBD2. The CDR3 covers 15 residues. Germline V gene sequence: CDR1 SQVTM, CDR2 ANQGSEA. Trimming took 6 bases from V and 6 from J; bases not matched to a gene: 17. CDR3 sequence: CSVTRTSEEPGEQYF. CDR3 in DNA: TGCAGCGTCACAAGGACTAGTGAGGAACCTGGCGAGCAGTACTTC.

The V and J genes are TRBV7-9 and TRBJ2-7, with 8 bases lining up with TRBD2. The V segment lost 5 bases and the J segment 0 bases; nucleotides outside the gene matches: 6. CDR1 and CDR2 from the germline V gene are SEHNR and FQNEAQ (reference sequence). The CDR3 has 15 amino acids. The CDR3, as DNA: TGTGCCAGCAGCACGGGAGGGACGATCTCCTACGAGCAGTACTTC. It yields the protein CASSTGGTISYEQYF.

This chain uses TRBV30 with TRBJ2-2; D unresolved. The CDR3 sequence is 15 residues long. Trimming shortened V by 4 bases and J by 0 bases, and 12 bases separated the two germline ends. Germline V CDR1 and CDR2: GTSNPN, SVGIG (reference sequence). The CDR3 bases are TGTGCCTGGATTCGGTCTAACGCGAACACCGGGGAGCTGTTTTTT. It encodes CAWIRSNANTGELFF.

The V gene is TRBV29-1, the J gene TRBJ2-7; a possible D gene is TRBD2 (5 bases). Germline V gene sequence: CDR1 SQVTM, CDR2 ANQGSEA. CDR3 size: 15 residues. Between the trimmed V and J ends, which lost 5 bases and 5 bases, there was a span of 22 bases. CDR3 region: CSVRSRGRDGHEQYF. In DNA form, the CDR3 reads TGCAGCGTTAGGTCGAGAGGGAGAGACGGCCACGAGCAGTACTTC.

This chain connects TRBV18 to TRBJ1-5; perhaps TRBD1 as D (6 bases). V was clipped by 2 bases and J by 6 bases, with 17 bases between them. Looked up from germline, CDR1 is KGHSH and CDR2 is LQKENI. The CDR3 loop spans 16 amino acids. CDR3 amino acids: CASSPTRGGGGQPQHF. CDR3 bases: TGTGCCAGCTCACCAACACGAGGGGGTGGAGGTCAGCCCCAGCATTTT.

CDR3 DNA: TGTGCCAGCAGCTTACAGGGCGTCTTTTTCTATGGCTACACCTTC. This codes for CASSLQGVFFYGYTF. The chain employs TRBV7-2 and TRBJ1-2; a weak D match, TRBD1 (5 bases). The CDR3 totals 15 residues. Trimming left V 2 bases short and J 4 bases short, with 14 bases between. The V gene's germline CDR1 is SGHTA and CDR2 FQGNSA. The complete variable domain, with remaining parts taken from reference TRBV7-2 and TRBJ1-2, reads GAGVSQSPSNKVTEKGKDVELRCDPISGHTALYWYRQSLGQGLEFLIYFQGNSAPDKSGLPSDRFSAERTGGSVSTLTIQRTQQEDSAVYLCASSLQGVFFYGYTFGSGTRLTVV.

This chain connects TRBV6-6 to TRBJ2-7; D might be TRBD2 (7 bases). The CDR3 contains 13 residues. V was clipped by 5 bases and J by 6 bases, with 14 bases between them. Germline CDR1 and CDR2: MNHNY and SVGAGI (reference sequence). This chain's CDR3 is CASSRGAGGEQYF. As DNA, the CDR3 is TGTGCCAGCAGTCGGGGGGCAGGTGGCGAGCAGTACTTC.

The chain has TRBV28 and TRBJ2-7; a weak D match, TRBD1 (6 bases). The CDR3 is 14 amino acids. The V end lost 4 bases, the J end lost 2 bases, and 12 bases lay between the germline ends. Germline V lookup: CDR1 MDHEN, CDR2 SYDVKM. CDR3 sequence: CASSYMTGTYEQYF. CDR3 bases: TGTGCCAGCAGTTATATGACAGGAACCTACGAGCAGTACTTC.

V gene TRBV27 combines with J gene TRBJ2-5, with 11 nucleotides matching TRBD2. The germline gives CDR1 MNHEY, CDR2 SMNVEV (reference sequence). The V gene end was trimmed by 5 bases and the J gene end by 3 bases; junction bases not matched to a gene: 5. The CDR3 sequence is 15 residues long. The CDR3 spells CASSKGTSGKETQYF. The CDR3 region has the DNA TGTGCCAGCAGTAAAGGGACTAGCGGAAAAGAGACCCAGTACTTC.

This chain joins TRBV10-3 and TRBJ2-1, with 7 bases fitting TRBD2. V gave up 9 bases and J gave up 7 bases; unmatched junction bases: 12. The CDR3 has 14 amino acids. Germline V gene lookup returns CDR1 ENHRY and CDR2 SYGVKD. The CDR3 region has the DNA TGTGCCATTGGTATACGGGAGGAACGGAATGAGCAGTTCTTC. This gives the protein CAIGIREERNEQFF.

The chain has TRBV28 and TRBJ2-1, with D uncertain. Trimming pared 2 bases from V and 6 bases from J, leaving 11 bases between. CDR3 length: 14 residues. Germline V gene data show CDR1 as MDHEN and CDR2 as SYDVKM. As DNA, the CDR3 is TGTGCCAGCAGTTTACCCCTGGGGTCCAATGAGCAGTTCTTC. It is translated as CASSLPLGSNEQFF.